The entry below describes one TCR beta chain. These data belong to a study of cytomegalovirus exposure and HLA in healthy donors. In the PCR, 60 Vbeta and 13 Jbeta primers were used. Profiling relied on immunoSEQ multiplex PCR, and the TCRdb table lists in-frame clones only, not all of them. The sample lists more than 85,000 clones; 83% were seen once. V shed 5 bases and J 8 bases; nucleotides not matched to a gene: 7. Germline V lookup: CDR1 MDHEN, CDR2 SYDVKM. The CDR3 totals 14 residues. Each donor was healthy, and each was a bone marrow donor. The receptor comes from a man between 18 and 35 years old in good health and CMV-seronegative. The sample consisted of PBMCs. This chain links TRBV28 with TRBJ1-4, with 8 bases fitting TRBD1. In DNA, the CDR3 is TGTGCCAGCAGTCAACCCCAGGGGGCAGAAAAACTGTTTTTT. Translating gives CASSQPQGAEKLFF.